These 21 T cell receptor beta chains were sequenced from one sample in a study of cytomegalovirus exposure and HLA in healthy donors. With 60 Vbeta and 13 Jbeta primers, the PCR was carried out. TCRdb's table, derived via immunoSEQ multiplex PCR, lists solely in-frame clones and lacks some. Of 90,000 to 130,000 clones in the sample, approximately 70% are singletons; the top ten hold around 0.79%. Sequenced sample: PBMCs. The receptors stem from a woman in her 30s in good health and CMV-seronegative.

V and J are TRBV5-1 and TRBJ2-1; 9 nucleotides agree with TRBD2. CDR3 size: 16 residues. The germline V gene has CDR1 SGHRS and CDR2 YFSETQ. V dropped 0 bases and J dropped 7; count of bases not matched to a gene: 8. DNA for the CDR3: TGCGCCAGCAGCTTGGGTGGACTAGCGTCTTGGAATGAGCAGTTCTTC. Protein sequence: CASSLGGLASWNEQFF. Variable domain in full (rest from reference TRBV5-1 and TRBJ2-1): KAGVTQTPRYLIKTRGQQVTLSCSPISGHRSVSWYQQTPGQGLQFLFEYFSETQRNKGNFPGRFSGRQFSNSRSEMNVSTLELGDSALYLCASSLGGLASWNEQFFGPGTRLTVL.

Here the CDR3 DNA reads TGTGCCAGCAGTTTATCAGGGAGCTATGGCTACACCTTC. Residues: CASSLSGSYGYTF. This sequence joins TRBV27 and TRBJ1-2; D is ambiguous. The CDR3 consists of 13 residues. V lost 0 bases to trimming and J lost 4 bases, with 6 bases between them. Looked up from germline, CDR1 is MNHEY and CDR2 is SMNVEV (reference sequence).

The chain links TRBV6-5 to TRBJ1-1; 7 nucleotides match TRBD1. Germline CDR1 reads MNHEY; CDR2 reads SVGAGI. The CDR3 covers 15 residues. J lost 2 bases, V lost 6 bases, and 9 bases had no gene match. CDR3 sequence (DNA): TGTGCCAGCAGGACCCCGAGACAGGGAAACACTGAAGCTTTCTTT. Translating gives CASRTPRQGNTEAFF.

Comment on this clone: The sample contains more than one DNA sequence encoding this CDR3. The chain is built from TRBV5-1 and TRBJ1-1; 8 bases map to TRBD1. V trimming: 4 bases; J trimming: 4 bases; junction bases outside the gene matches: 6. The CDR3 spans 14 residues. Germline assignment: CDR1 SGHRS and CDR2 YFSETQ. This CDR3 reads CASSQGQGGTEAFF. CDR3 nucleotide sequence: TGCGCCAGCAGCCAAGGACAGGGAGGCACTGAAGCTTTCTTT.

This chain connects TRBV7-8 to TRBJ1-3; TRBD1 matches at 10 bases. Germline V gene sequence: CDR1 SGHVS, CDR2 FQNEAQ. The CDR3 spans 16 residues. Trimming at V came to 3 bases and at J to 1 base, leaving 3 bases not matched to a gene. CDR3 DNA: TGTGCCAGCAGCTTGGGACAGGGGAGTTCTGGAAACACCATATATTTT. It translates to CASSLGQGSSGNTIYF.

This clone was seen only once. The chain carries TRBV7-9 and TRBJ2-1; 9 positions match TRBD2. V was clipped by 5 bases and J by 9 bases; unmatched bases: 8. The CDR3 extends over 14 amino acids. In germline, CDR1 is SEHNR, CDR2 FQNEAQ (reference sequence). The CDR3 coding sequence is TGTGCCAGCAGCCAAGGACTAGCGCCATGTGAGCAGTTCTTC. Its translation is CASSQGLAPCEQFF.

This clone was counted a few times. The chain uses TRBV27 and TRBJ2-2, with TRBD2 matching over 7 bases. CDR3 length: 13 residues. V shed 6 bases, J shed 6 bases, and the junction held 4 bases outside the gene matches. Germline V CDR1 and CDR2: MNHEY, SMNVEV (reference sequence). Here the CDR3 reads CASRPSGAGELFF. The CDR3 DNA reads TGTGCCAGCAGGCCAAGCGGGGCCGGGGAGCTGTTTTTT.

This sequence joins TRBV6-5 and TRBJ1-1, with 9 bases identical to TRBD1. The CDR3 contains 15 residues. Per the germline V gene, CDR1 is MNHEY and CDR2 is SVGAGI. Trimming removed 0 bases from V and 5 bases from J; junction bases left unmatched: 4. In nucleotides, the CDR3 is TGTGCCAGCAGTTACTCTGGGACAGGGCGAACTGAAGCTTTCTTT. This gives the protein CASSYSGTGRTEAFF.

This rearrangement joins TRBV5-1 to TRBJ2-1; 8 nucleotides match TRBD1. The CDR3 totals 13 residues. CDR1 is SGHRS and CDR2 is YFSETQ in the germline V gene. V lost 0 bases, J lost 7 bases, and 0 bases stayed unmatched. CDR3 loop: CASSLGTGNEQFF. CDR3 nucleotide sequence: TGCGCCAGCAGCTTGGGGACAGGGAATGAGCAGTTCTTC. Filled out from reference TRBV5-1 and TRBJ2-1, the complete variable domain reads KAGVTQTPRYLIKTRGQQVTLSCSPISGHRSVSWYQQTPGQGLQFLFEYFSETQRNKGNFPGRFSGRQFSNSRSEMNVSTLELGDSALYLCASSLGTGNEQFFGPGTRLTVL.

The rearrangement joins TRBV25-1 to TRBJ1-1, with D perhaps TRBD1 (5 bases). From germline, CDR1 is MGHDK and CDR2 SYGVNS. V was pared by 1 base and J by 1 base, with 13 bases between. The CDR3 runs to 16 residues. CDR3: CASSEFGAATNTEAFF. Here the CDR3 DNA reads TGTGCCAGCAGTGAATTTGGGGCAGCGACGAACACTGAAGCTTTCTTT.

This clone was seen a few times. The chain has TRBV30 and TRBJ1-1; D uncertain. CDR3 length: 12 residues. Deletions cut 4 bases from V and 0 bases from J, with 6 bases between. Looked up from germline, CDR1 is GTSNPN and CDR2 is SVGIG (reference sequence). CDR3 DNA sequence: TGTGCCTGGATATTAATGAACACTGAAGCTTTCTTT. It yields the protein CAWILMNTEAFF.

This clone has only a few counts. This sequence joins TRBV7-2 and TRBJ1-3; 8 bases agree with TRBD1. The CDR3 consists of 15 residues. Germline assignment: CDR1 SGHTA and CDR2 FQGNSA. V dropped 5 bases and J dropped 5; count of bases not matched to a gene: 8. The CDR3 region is CASSPEGQVRNTIYF. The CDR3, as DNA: TGTGCCAGCAGCCCCGAGGGACAGGTTAGAAACACCATATATTTT.

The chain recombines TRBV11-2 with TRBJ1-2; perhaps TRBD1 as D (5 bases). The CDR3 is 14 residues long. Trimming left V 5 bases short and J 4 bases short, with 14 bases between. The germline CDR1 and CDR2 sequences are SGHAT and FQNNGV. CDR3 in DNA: TGTGCCAGCAGCGGGGGGAGGGGCAGCTATGGCTACACCTTC. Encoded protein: CASSGGRGSYGYTF.

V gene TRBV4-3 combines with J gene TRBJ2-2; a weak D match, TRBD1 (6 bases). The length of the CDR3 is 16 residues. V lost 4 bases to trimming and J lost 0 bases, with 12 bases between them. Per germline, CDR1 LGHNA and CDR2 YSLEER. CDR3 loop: CASSRSRGANTGELFF. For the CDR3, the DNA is TGCGCCAGCAGCCGTTCCAGGGGCGCGAACACCGGGGAGCTGTTTTTT.

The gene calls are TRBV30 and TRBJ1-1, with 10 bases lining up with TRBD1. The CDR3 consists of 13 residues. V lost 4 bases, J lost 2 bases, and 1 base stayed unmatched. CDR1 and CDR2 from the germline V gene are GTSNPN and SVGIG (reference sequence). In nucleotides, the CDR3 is TGTGCCTGGAAGACAGGGGGCAACACTGAAGCTTTCTTT. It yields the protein CAWKTGGNTEAFF.

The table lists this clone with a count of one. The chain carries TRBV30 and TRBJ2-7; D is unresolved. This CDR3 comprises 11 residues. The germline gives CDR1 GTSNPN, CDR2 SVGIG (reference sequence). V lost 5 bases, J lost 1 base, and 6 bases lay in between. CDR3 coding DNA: TGTGCCTGGGACACTTCCTACGAGCAGTACTTC. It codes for CAWDTSYEQYF.

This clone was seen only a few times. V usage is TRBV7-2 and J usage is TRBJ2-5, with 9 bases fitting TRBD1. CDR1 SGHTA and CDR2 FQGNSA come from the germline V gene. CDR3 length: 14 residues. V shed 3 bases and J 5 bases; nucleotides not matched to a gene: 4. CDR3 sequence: CASSLDRGWETQYF. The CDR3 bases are TGTGCCAGCAGCTTGGACAGGGGTTGGGAGACCCAGTACTTC.

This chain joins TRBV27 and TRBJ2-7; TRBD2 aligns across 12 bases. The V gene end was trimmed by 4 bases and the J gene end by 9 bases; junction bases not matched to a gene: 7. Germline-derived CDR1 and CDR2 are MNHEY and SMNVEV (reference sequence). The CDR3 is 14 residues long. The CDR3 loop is CASSSRTSGNVQYF. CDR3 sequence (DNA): TGTGCCAGCAGTTCCCGGACTAGCGGGAACGTGCAGTACTTC.

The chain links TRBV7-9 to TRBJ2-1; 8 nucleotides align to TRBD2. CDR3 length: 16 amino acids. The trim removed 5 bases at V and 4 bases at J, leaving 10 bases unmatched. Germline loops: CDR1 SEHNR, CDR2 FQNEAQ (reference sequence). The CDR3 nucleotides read TGTGCCAGCAGCCTCCGGGGTAGCGGGGCATACAATGAGCAGTTCTTC. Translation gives CASSLRGSGAYNEQFF.

DNA of the CDR3: TGTGCCAGCAGTGAACTAGGGACAACGAACACCGGGGAGCTGTTTTTT. Protein product: CASSELGTTNTGELFF. The rearrangement links TRBV2 to TRBJ2-2; D perhaps matches TRBD1 (6 bases). This CDR3 is 16 amino acids long. Between the trimmed V and J ends, which lost 2 bases and 0 bases, there was a span of 10 bases. Germline V lookup: CDR1 SNHLY, CDR2 FYNNEI.

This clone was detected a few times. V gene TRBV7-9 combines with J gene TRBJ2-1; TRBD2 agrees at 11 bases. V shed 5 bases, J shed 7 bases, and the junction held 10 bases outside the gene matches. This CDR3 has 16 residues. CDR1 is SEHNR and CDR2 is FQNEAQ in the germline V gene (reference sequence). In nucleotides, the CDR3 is TGTGCCAGCAGCATACTTACTAGCGGGAGAGGGAATGAGCAGTTCTTC. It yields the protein CASSILTSGRGNEQFF.